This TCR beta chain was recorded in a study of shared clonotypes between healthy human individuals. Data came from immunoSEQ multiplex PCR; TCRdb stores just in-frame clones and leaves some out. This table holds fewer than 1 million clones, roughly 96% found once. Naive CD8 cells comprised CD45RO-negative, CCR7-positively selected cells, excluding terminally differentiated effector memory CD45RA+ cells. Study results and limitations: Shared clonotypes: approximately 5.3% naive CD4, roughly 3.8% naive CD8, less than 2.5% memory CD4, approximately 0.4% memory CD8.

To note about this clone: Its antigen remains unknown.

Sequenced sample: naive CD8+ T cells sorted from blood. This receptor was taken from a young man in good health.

CDR3 nucleotides: TGTGCCAGCAGTGAAGGGGTCAGGCAACCCTCCTACGAGCAGTACTTC. Translated: CASSEGVRQPSYEQYF. V usage is TRBV2 and J usage is TRBJ2-7; D is unresolved. V lost 1 base, J lost 0 bases, and 13 bases lay in between. The CDR3 totals 16 residues. The V gene's germline CDR1 is SNHLY and CDR2 FYNNEI.